These T cell receptor beta chains were read from a single sample in a study of T-cell reconstitution after alpha-beta-depleted transplantation in children. Via MiXCR, TCRdb re-called the PCR reads, giving one row per CDR3 protein. The sample carries around 200,000 distinct CDR3 sequences, roughly a tenth recorded once. This sample comprised PBMCs, obtained before TCRalphabeta/CD19-depleted stem cell transplant. These receptors were collected from a child younger than two with acute myeloid leukemia, due to receive a stem cell transplant. The CDR3 runs from the conserved cysteine through the conserved F or W. A D gene is named only where the DNA matches it firmly. Clone size appears in some rows only: once, few, many, or a class for an expanded clone.

V	length	D	J	size	CDR3	DNA
TRBV10-3	13	TRBD1	TRBJ1-5	many	CAISESTGQPQHF	TGTGCCATCAGTGAGTCGACAGGGCAGCCCCAGCATTTT
TRBV7-2	16	-	TRBJ2-1	many	CASSPSGGSSYNEQFF	TGTGCCAGCAGCCCAAGTGGGGGGAGCTCCTACAATGAGCAGTTCTTC
TRBV20-1	18	-	TRBJ2-3	many	CSARGVRGGAISTDTQYF	TGCAGTGCTAGAGGTGTCAGGGGGGGGGCGATCTCCACAGATACGCAGTATTTT
TRBV20-1	11	-	TRBJ2-7	-	CSARYRAEQYF	TGCAGTGCGCGTTACAGGGCCGAGCAGTACTTC
TRBV28	13	-	TRBJ2-2	many	CASSLQPPGELFF	TGTGCCAGCAGTTTACAGCCTCCCGGGGAGCTGTTTTTT
TRBV6-1	13	-	TRBJ1-5	many	CASSEARYQPQHF	TGTGCCAGCAGTGAAGCGAGGTACCAGCCCCAGCATTTT
TRBV6-2/TRBV6-3	16	TRBD2	TRBJ2-1	many	CASSYPGRVSYNEQFF	TGTGCCAGCAGTTACCCCGGGAGGGTCTCCTACAATGAGCAGTTCTTC
TRBV27	12	TRBD1	TRBJ1-2	few	CASRDRGLGYTF	TGTGCCAGCAGGGACAGGGGTCTTGGCTACACCTTC
TRBV20-1	15	-	TRBJ2-1	many	CSARRGRLYYNEQFF	TGCAGTGCTAGAAGGGGTCGGCTATACTACAATGAGCAGTTCTTC
TRBV5-6	15	TRBD1	TRBJ2-7	few	CASSDGTVGRDEQYF	TGTGCCAGCAGCGACGGGACAGTAGGACGGGATGAGCAGTACTTC
TRBV6-2/TRBV6-3	14	-	TRBJ2-7	few	CASSMLRYTYEQYF	TGTGCCAGCAGTATGTTGCGGTACACCTACGAGCAGTACTTC
TRBV6-5	15	TRBD1	TRBJ1-1	-	CASLPQTGLNTEAFF	TGTGCCAGCCTCCCTCAGACAGGGTTGAACACTGAAGCTTTCTTT
TRBV5-1	15	TRBD1	TRBJ2-3	many	CASSYDRGNTDTQYF	TGCGCCAGCAGCTACGACAGGGGAAACACAGATACGCAGTATTTT
TRBV29-1	11	TRBD2	TRBJ2-7	many	CSVEAAGEQYF	TGCAGCGTTGAAGCAGCGGGGGAGCAGTACTTC
TRBV7-2	15	-	TRBJ2-3	many	CASSLASGTGDTQYF	TGTGCCAGCAGCTTAGCTAGCGGGACAGGAGATACGCAGTATTTT
TRBV20-1	13	-	TRBJ2-6	many	CSATSKGANVLTF	TGCAGTGCTACATCCAAAGGGGCCAACGTCCTGACTTTC
TRBV14	13	-	TRBJ2-2	many	CASSFSNTGELFF	TGTGCCAGCAGCTTTTCTAACACCGGGGAGCTGTTTTTT
TRBV28	15	TRBD1	TRBJ1-5	many	CASSFKGGLNQPQHF	TGTGCCAGCAGTTTCAAAGGGGGCCTGAATCAGCCCCAGCATTTT
TRBV18	14	TRBD1	TRBJ1-4	many	CASSPPGQGEKLFF	TGTGCCAGCTCACCACCGGGACAGGGTGAAAAACTGTTTTTT
TRBV4-2	18	-	TRBJ2-7	-	CASGPVGERSIRSYEQYF	TGTGCCAGCGGCCCCGTGGGGGAGAGATCGATCAGATCCTACGAGCAGTACTTC
TRBV7-9	12	-	TRBJ2-7	many	CASSGSGYEQYF	TGTGCCAGCAGCGGGAGCGGGTACGAGCAGTACTTC
TRBV6-5	12	-	TRBJ2-6	-	CASSSGANVLTF	TGTGCCAGCAGCTCTGGGGCCAACGTCCTGACTTTC
TRBV20-1	15	-	TRBJ2-1	many	CSASMGIVYNNEQFF	TGCAGTGCTAGCATGGGCATTGTCTATAACAATGAGCAGTTCTTC
TRBV19	15	-	TRBJ1-1	few	CASLRQRGLNTEAFF	TGTGCCAGTTTGAGACAGCGAGGCCTGAACACTGAAGCTTTCTTT
TRBV18	12	-	TRBJ2-5	many	CASSPPQETQYF	TGTGCCAGCTCACCACCCCAAGAGACCCAGTACTTC
TRBV20-1	12	-	TRBJ1-5	-	CSAMVSEQPQHF	TGCAGTGCTATGGTGAGTGAACAGCCCCAGCATTTT
TRBV7-2	14	-	TRBJ2-2	many	CASSPDSYTGELFF	TGTGCCAGCAGCCCGGACAGTTACACCGGGGAGCTGTTTTTT
TRBV3-1	19	-	TRBJ1-1	-	CASSQAMGLWAGSNTEAFF	TGTGCCAGCAGCCAAGCGATGGGACTCTGGGCCGGCTCTAACACTGAAGCTTTCTTT
TRBV11-1	19	TRBD2	TRBJ2-1	-	CASSPSGPVEREVGDEQFF	TGTGCCAGCAGCCCGTCAGGCCCCGTGGAGCGGGAAGTTGGCGATGAGCAGTTCTTC
TRBV5-6	18	TRBD2	TRBJ2-3	many	CASSLVVSREWNTDTQYF	TGTGCCAGCAGCTTGGTTGTCTCGCGGGAGTGGAATACAGATACGCAGTATTTT
TRBV15	17	TRBD1	TRBJ2-2	many	CATSPKRQGTNTGELFF	TGTGCCACCAGCCCTAAGAGACAGGGGACGAACACCGGGGAGCTGTTTTTT
TRBV27	13	-	TRBJ2-7	many	CASSLRVLGEQYF	TGTGCCAGCAGTTTAAGGGTCCTGGGCGAGCAGTACTTC
TRBV20-1	14	TRBD2	TRBJ2-7	few	CSASGGGYGYEQYF	TGCAGTGCTAGTGGGGGGGGGTACGGCTACGAGCAGTACTTC
TRBV29-1	13	TRBD1	TRBJ2-7	many	CSVQQGAIYEQYF	TGCAGCGTGCAACAGGGGGCGATCTACGAGCAGTACTTC
TRBV10-3	15	-	TRBJ1-1	many	CAISMGLGMNTEAFF	TGTGCCATCAGTATGGGCCTGGGGATGAACACTGAAGCTTTCTTT
TRBV7-2	14	-	TRBJ1-5	many	CASSLTRSNQPQHF	TGTGCCAGCAGCTTAACCAGAAGCAATCAGCCCCAGCATTTT
TRBV5-6	14	TRBD1	TRBJ1-1	many	CASSLDTGGVEAFF	TGTGCCAGCAGCTTGGATACAGGGGGGGTTGAAGCTTTCTTT
TRBV20-1	15	TRBD2	TRBJ2-2	many	CSARDGGEVTGELFF	TGCAGTGCTAGAGATGGGGGGGAAGTAACCGGGGAGCTGTTTTTT
TRBV7-9	15	TRBD2	TRBJ2-1	many	CASSLLAGFYNEQFF	TGTGCCAGCAGCTTACTAGCGGGTTTCTACAATGAGCAGTTCTTC
TRBV7-9	17	-	TRBJ2-2	many	CASSHPARSTNTGELFF	TGTGCCAGCAGCCACCCCGCTCGGAGTACGAACACCGGGGAGCTGTTTTTT
TRBV28	19	TRBD2	TRBJ2-3	many	CASSLQYPGLAGATDTQYF	TGTGCCAGCAGTCTTCAATACCCGGGACTAGCGGGAGCTACAGATACGCAGTATTTT